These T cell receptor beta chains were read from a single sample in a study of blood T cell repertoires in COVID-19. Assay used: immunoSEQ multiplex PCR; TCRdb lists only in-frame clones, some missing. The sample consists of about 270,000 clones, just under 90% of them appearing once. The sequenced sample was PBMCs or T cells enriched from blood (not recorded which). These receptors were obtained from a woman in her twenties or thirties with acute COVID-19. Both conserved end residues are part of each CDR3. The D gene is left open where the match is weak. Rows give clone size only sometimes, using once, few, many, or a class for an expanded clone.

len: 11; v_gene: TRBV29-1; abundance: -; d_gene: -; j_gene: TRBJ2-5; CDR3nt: TGCAGCGTTGCTACCCAAGAGACCCAGTACTTC; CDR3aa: CSVATQETQYF
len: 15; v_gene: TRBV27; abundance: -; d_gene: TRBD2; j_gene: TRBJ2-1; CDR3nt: TGTGCCAGCAGGGTGACTAGCGGGACGTACAATGAGCAGTTCTTC; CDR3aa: CASRVTSGTYNEQFF
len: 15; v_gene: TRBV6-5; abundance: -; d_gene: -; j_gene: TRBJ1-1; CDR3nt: TGTGCCAGCAGCAAGTCGGGAAAGGGGGACACTGAAGCTTTCTTT; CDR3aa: CASSKSGKGDTEAFF
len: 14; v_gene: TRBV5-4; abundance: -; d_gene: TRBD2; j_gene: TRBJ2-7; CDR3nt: TGTGCCAGCAGCTGGAGGACTAGCGGTTACGAGCAGTACTTC; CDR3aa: CASSWRTSGYEQYF
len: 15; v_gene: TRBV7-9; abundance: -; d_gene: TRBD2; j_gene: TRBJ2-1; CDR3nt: TGTGCCAGCAGCTTAGATCTAGCGGGAACCCATGAGCAGTTCTTC; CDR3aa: CASSLDLAGTHEQFF
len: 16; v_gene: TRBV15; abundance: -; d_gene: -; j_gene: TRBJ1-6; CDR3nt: TGTGCCACCAGCAGGGTCGAGGCGGCATATAATTCACCCCTCCACTTT; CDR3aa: CATSRVEAAYNSPLHF
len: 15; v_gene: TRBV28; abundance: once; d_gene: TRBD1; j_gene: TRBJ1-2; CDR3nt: TGTGCCAGCAGTTTCCCAACGGACAGGTTATTTGGCTACACCTTC; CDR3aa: CASSFPTDRLFGYTF
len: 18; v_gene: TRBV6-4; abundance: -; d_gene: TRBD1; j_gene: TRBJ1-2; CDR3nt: TGTGCCAGCAGTGACTCGACAGGGGGCCACGCGAACTACTATGGCTACACCTTC; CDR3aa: CASSDSTGGHANYYGYTF
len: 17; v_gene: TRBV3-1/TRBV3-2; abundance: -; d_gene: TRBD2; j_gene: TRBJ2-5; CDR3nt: TGTGCCAGCAGTCCGAATTATAGCGGGAGGGCCCAGAAGACCCAGTACTTC; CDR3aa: CASSPNYSGRAQKTQYF
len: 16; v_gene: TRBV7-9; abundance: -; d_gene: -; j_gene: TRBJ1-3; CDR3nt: TGTGCCAGCAGCAAGCAGGTGGTGGGCTCTGGAAACACCATATATTTT; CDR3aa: CASSKQVVGSGNTIYF
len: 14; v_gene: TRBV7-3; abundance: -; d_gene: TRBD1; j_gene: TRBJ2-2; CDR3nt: TGTGCCAGCAGTCCTGACAGGGGCGGCGGGGAGCTGTTTTTT; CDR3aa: CASSPDRGGGELFF
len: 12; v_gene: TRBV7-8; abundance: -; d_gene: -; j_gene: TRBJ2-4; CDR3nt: TGTGCCAGCAGCCCCCGACAAGGCATTCAGTACTTC; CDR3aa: CASSPRQGIQYF
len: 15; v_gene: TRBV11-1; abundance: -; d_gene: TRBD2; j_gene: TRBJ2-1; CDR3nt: TGTGCCAGCAGCTTAGGAGGCGGGAGGGCCGATGAGCAGTTCTTC; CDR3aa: CASSLGGGRADEQFF